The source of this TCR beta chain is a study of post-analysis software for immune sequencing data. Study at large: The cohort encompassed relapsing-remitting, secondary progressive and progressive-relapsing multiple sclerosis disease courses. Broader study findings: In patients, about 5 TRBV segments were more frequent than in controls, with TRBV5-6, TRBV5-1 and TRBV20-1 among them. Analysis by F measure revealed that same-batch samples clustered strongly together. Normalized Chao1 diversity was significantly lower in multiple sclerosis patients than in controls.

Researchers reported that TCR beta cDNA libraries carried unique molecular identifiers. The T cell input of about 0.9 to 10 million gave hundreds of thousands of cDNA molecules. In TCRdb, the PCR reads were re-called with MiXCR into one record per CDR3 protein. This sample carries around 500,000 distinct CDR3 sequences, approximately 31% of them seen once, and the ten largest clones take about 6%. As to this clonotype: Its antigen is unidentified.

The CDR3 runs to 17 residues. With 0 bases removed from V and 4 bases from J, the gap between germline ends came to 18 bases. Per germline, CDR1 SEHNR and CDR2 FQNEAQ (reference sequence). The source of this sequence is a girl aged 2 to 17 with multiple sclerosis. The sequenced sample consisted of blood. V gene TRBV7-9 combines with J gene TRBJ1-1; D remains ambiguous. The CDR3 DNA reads TGTGCCAGCAGCTTAGCAATCGAACTCGGAGCGAGCACTGAAGCTTTCTTT. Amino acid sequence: CASSLAIELGASTEAFF.